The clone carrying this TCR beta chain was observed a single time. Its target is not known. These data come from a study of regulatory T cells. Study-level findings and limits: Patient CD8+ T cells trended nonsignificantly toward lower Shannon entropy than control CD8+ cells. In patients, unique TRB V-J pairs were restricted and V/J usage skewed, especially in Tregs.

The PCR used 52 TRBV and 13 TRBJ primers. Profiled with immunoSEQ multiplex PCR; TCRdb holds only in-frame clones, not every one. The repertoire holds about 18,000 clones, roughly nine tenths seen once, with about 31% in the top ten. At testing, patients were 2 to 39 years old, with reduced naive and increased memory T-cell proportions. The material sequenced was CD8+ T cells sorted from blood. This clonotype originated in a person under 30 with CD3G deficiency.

CDR3 sequence reads: CASGLDLDGGIANYGYTF. In nucleotides, the CDR3 is TGTGCTAGTGGTTTGGACTTGGACGGAGGGATAGCTAACTATGGCTACACCTTC. The chain is built from TRBV12-5 and TRBJ1-2; D unresolved. The CDR3 runs to 18 residues. Trimming took 1 base from V and 0 from J, leaving 18 bases between them. CDR1 LGHNT and CDR2 FRNRAP come from the germline V gene.